The T cell receptor beta chain under discussion was sequenced for a study of STAT5B mutations in CD4+ large granular lymphocyte leukemia. Assay used: immunoSEQ multiplex PCR; TCRdb lists only in-frame clones, some missing. The sample holds over 25,000 clones, about 76% seen once. Whole-study results and caveats: Top patient clones used TRBV06 genes more often: 8/27 versus 2/35 in controls.

Comments on this clone: Its specificity is unknown.

Germline V gene lookup returns CDR1 SGHNT and CDR2 YENEEA. The ends lost 5 bases at V and 4 bases at J; junction bases unmatched: 9. This CDR3 has 15 amino acids. The origin of this receptor is a human donor in good health. Sequencing input: CD4+ T cells from blood buffy coats. J is TRBJ2-5 and V is TRBV11-3, with 8 bases matching TRBD1. The chain's CDR3 is CASSPLDRETETQYF. In DNA form, the CDR3 reads TGTGCCAGCAGCCCGCTGGACAGGGAGACAGAGACCCAGTACTTC.